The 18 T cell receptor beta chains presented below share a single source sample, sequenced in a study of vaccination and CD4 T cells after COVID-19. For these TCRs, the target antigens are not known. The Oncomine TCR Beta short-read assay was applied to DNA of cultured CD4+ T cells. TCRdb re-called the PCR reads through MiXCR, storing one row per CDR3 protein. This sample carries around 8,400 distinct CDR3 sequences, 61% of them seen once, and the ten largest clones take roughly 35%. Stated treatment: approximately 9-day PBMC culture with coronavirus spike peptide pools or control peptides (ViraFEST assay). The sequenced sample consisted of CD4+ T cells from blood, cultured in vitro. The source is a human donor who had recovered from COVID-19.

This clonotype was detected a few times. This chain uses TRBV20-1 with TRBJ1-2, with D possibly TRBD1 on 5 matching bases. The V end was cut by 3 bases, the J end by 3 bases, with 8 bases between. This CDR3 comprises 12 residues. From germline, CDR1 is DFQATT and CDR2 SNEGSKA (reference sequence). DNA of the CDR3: TGCAGTGCTAGTGTGACAGACTATGGCTACACCTTC. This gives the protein CSASVTDYGYTF.

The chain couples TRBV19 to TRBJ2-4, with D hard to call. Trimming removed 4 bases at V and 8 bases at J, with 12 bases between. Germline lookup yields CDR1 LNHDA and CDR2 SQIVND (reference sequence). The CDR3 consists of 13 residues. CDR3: CASSKGRYDIQYF. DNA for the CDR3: TGTGCCAGTAGTAAAGGTAGATATGACATTCAGTACTTC.

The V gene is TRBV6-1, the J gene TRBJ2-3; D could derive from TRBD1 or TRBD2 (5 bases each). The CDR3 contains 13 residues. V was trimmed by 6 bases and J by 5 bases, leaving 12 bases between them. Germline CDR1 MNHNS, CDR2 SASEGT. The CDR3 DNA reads TGTGCCAGCAGGGACTTTGGGGGAGATACGCAGTATTTT. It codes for CASRDFGGDTQYF.

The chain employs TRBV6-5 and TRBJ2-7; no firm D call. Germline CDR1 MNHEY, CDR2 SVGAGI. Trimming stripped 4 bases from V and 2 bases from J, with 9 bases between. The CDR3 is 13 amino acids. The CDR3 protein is CASSSLSPYEQYF. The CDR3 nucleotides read TGTGCCAGCAGTTCCCTTTCCCCCTACGAGCAGTACTTC.

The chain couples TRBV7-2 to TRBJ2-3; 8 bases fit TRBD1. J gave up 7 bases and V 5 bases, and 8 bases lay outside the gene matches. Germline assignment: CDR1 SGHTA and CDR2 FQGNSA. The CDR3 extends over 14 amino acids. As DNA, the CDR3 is TGTGCCAGCAGCGAGGACAGGGCAAGGAATACGCAGTATTTT. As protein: CASSEDRARNTQYF.

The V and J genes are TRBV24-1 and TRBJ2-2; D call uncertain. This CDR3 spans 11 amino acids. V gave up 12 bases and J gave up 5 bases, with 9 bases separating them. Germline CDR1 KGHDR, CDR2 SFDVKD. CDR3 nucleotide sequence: TGTGCCGCCGGGCTAACCGGGGAGCTGTTTTTT. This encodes CAAGLTGELFF.

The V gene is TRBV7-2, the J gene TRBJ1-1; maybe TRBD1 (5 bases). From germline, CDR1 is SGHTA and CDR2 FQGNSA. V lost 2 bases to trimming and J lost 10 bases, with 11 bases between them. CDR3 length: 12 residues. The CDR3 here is CASSLSGLVAFF. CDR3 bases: TGTGCCAGCAGCTTATCGGGACTCGTAGCTTTCTTT.

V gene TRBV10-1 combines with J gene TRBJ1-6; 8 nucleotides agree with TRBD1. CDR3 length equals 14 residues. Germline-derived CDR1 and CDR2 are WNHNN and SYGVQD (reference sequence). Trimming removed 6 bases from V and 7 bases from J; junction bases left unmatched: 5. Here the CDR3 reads CASSRQGSNSPLHF. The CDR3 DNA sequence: TGCGCCAGCAGCCGACAGGGGAGCAATTCACCCCTCCACTTT.

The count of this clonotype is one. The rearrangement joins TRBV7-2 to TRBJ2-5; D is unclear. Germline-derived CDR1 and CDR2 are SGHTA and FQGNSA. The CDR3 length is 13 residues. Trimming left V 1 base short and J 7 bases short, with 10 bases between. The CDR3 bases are TGTGCCAGCAGCTTAGAGGAGCGACGGACCCAGTACTTC. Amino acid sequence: CASSLEERRTQYF.

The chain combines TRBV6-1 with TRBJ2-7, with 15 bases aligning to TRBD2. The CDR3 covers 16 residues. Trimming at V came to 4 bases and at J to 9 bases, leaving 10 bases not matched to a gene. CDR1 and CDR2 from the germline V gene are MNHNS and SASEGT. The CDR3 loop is CASSGGTSGRKFGQYF. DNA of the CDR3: TGTGCCAGCAGTGGGGGGACTAGCGGGAGGAAGTTTGGGCAGTACTTC.

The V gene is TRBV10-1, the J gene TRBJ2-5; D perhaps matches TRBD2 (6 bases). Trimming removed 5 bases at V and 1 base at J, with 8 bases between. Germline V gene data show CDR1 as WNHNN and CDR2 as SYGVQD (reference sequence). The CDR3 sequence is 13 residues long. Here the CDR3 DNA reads TGCGCCAGCAGTCGGGACTTCCAAGAGACCCAGTACTTC. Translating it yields CASSRDFQETQYF.

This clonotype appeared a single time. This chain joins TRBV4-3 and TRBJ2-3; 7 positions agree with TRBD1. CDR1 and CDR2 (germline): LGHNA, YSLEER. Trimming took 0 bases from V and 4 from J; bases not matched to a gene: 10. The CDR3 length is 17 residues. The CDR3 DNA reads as TGCGCCAGCAGCCAAGACGCCCCCGGACAGGTTTCAGATACGCAGTATTTT. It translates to CASSQDAPGQVSDTQYF.

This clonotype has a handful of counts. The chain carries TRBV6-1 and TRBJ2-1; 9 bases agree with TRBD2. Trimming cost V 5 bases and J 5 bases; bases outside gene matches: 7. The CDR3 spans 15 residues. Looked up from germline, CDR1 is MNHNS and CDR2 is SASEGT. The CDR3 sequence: CASSTASGNHNEQFF. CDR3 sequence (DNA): TGTGCCAGCAGTACCGCTAGCGGGAACCACAATGAGCAGTTCTTC.

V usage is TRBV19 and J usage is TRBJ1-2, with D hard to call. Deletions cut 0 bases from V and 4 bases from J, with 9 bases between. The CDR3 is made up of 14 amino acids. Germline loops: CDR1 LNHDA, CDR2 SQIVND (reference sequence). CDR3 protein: CASSIDGNSYGYTF. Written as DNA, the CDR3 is TGTGCCAGTAGTATAGATGGGAATAGCTATGGCTACACCTTC.

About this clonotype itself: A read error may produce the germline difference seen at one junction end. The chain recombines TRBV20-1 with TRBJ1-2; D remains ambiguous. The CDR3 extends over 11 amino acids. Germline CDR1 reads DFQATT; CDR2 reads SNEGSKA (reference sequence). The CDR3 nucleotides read TGCAGTGCTAGTGGTATCGGGGTCGGGGCCTTC. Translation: CSASGIGVGAF.

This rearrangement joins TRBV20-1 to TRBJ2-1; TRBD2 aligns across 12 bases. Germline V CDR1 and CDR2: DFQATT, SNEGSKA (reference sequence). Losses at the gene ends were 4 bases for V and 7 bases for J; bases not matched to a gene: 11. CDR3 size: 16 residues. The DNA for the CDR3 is TGCAGTGCTATAGCTCGCACTAGCGGGAGGATAAATGAGCAGTTCTTC. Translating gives CSAIARTSGRINEQFF.

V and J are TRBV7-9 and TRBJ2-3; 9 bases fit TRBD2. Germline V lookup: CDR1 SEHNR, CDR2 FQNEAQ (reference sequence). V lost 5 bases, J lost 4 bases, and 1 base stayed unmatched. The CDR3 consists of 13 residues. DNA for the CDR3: TGTGCCAGCAGCGGCGGGAGGGCAGATACGCAGTATTTT. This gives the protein CASSGGRADTQYF.

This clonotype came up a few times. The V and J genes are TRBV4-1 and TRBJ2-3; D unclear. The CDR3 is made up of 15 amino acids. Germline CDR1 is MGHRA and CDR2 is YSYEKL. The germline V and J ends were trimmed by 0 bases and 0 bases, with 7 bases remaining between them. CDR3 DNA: TGCGCCAGCAGCCAAGAGGACGGAAGCACAGATACGCAGTATTTT. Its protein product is CASSQEDGSTDTQYF.